These T cell receptor beta chains were read from a single sample in a study of cytomegalovirus exposure and HLA in healthy donors. TCRdb keeps only in-frame clones here, not all; method: immunoSEQ multiplex PCR. The sample lists roughly 160,000 clones; 79% were seen once. The specimen sequenced was PBMCs. These receptors all come from a man in his forties or fifties in good health and CMV-seronegative. Both conserved end residues are part of each CDR3. A D gene is named only where the DNA matches it firmly.

13	TRBV7-9	TRBJ1-5	-	CASSFSVGQPQHF
14	TRBV30	TRBJ2-3	TRBD2	CAWSVRGGADTQYF
15	TRBV19	TRBJ1-5	-	CASSRSRQADQPQHF
15	TRBV5-4	TRBJ2-1	-	CASSLAGRGTNEQFF
15	TRBV6-5	TRBJ2-7	TRBD1	CASSSLGQGTDEQYF
16	TRBV29-1	TRBJ2-2	TRBD2	CSVAWTSGTDTGELFF
12	TRBV30	TRBJ1-2	-	CAWNRQSWGYTF
14	TRBV10-3	TRBJ2-3	TRBD2	CAIAPKRDLDTQYF
13	TRBV6-5	TRBJ2-1	TRBD1	CASRQGGLNEQFF
15	TRBV7-2	TRBJ2-5	TRBD2	CASSLAGGAQETQYF
15	TRBV10-3	TRBJ2-7	TRBD1	CAISEGQGASDEQYF
14	TRBV30	TRBJ1-3	TRBD1	CAWSAGQEGNTIYF
13	TRBV5-1	TRBJ1-4	-	CASSLGRGEKLFF
13	TRBV29-1	TRBJ2-2	-	CSVEDMRTGELFF
15	TRBV27	TRBJ1-5	TRBD1	CASSLRTGLNQPQHF
13	TRBV28	TRBJ2-3	-	CASQTGGTDTQYF
13	TRBV7-2	TRBJ2-7	TRBD1	CASSLNRGREQYF
18	TRBV7-9	TRBJ2-7	TRBD1	CASSGRYQPGQGTYEQYF
13	TRBV28	TRBJ1-4	-	CASSFNGEEKLFF
15	TRBV4-3	TRBJ1-1	-	CASSPNNLGSTEAFF
13	TRBV9	TRBJ2-1	-	CASSRRQNNEQFF
17	TRBV19	TRBJ2-2	TRBD1	CASSIRQGGILGGELFF
18	TRBV10-3	TRBJ2-4	-	CAISESEQGGITKNIQYF
15	TRBV27	TRBJ2-1	-	CASSPQFKTYNEQFF
15	TRBV5-1	TRBJ2-5	-	CASSEGLMFEETQYF
14	TRBV5-5	TRBJ2-5	-	CASRAGQAQETQYF
17	TRBV28	TRBJ2-2	-	CASSSGGNWVLTGELFF
14	TRBV6-5	TRBJ1-1	-	CASSRRNRDTEAFF
17	TRBV18	TRBJ2-3	-	CASSPPRGTGGTDTQYF
15	TRBV11-2	TRBJ2-7	TRBD1	CASSLGQGLPYEQYF
12	TRBV6-1	TRBJ2-4	-	CASRYRAHTWYF